The source of this T cell receptor beta chain is a study of T cell changes during pregnancy in multiple sclerosis. Only in-frame clones appear in the TCRdb table, and some are missing; sequencing was by immunoSEQ multiplex PCR. The data show 58,000 or so clones, with 90% seen just once and more than 2% held by the top ten. Per the germline V gene, CDR1 is LNHDA and CDR2 is SQIVND (reference sequence). V was cut by 3 bases and J by 0 bases, with 10 bases left in between. The CDR3 runs to 15 residues. The genes are TRBV19 and TRBJ2-3; possibly TRBD2 for D (6 bases). This TCR was sampled from a female donor in good health, enrolled as a control in a pregnancy study. Source: peripheral blood, taken in the first trimester of pregnancy. CDR3 nucleotide sequence: TGTGCCAGTAGTATGGGACTCCTTAGCACAGATACGCAGTATTTT. This encodes CASSMGLLSTDTQYF.